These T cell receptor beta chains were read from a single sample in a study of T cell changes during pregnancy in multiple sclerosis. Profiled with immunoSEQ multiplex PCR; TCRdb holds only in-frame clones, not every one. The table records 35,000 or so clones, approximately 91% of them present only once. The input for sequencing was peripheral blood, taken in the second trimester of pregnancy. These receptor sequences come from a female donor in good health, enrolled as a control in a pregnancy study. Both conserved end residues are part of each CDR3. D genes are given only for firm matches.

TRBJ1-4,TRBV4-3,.,CASSQDIRGVNEKLFF
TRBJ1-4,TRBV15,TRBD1,CATSREAGQGHEKLFF
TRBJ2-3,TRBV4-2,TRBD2,CASSLRTSGGAADTQYF
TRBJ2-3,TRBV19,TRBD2,CAIRTSGRSGRSTDTQYF
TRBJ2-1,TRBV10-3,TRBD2,CAISESRTSYNEQFF
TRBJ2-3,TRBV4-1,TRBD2,CASSQVGLGADTQYF
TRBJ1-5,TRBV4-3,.,CASSQDMNQPQHF
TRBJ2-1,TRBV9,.,CASSYTRSSYNEQFF
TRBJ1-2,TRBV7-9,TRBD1,CASSLGTGDYYGYTF
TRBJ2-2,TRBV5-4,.,CASSLGRPAGELFF
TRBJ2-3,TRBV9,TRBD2,CASSPGLAGYRYYVDTQYF
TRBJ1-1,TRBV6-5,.,CASSYGGDRTEAFF
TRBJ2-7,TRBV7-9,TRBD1,CASSRVLGQGGHYEQYF
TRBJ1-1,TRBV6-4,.,CAAGPGHYTEAFF
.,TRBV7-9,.,CASRKGDEPYEQYF
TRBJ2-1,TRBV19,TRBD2,CASSRGTSGPNEQFF
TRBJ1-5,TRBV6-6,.,CASSYLQGQQPQHF
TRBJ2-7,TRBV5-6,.,CASSLMRSSYEQYF
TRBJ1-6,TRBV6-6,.,CASRDAEGRNSPLHF
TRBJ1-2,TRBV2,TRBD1,CASILRIGDRGYGYTF
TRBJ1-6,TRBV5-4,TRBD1,CARRGQGDSPLHF
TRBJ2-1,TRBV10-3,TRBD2,CAISRGGNWDEQFF
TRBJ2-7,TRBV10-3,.,CAISAGRGGSDEQYF
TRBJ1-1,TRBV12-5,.,CASGLGGSRHTEAFF
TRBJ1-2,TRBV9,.,CASTATDF
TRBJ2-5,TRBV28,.,CASRPSGSGKTQYF
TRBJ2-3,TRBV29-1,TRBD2,CSVAGTSGVDTQYF
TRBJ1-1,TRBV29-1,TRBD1,CSVRQGDTEAFF
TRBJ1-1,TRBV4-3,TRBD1,CASSHLKTGLRTEAFF
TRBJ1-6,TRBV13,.,CASSPLKATGYSPLHF
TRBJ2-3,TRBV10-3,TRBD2,CAISLGTSFSDTDTQYF
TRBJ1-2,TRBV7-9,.,CASSFRQGHGYTF
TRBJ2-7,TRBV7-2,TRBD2,CASSFMTSGGAGREQYF
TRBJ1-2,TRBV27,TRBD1,CASSSTGARYGYTF
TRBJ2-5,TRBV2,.,CASIKEGLYQETQYF
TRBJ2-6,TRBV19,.,CASSMSSGANVLTF
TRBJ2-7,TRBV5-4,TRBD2,CASSLGTSGIYEQYF
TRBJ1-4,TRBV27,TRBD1,CASSTETGRKLFF
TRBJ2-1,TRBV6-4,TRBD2,CASSPTSGSGGEQFF
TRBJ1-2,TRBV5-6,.,CASSLAVGGYTF
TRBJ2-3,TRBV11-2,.,CASSTRPFTDTQYF
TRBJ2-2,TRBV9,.,CASSVALTGGFTNTGELFF
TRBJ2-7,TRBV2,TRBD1,CASSAAGQGDSYEQYF
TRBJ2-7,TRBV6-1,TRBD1,CASSETGGAGSYEQYF
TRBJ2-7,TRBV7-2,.,CASSLGLELYEQYF
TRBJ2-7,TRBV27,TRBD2,CASSLSGGPYEQYF
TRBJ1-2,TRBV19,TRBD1,CASSMTGGWGYTF
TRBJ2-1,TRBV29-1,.,CSVRSTGKFNEQFF
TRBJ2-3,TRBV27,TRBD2,CASSSSSGDYTDTQYF
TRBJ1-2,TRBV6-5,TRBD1,CASSYLVTGGWYGYTF
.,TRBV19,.,CASSIRERDEQYF
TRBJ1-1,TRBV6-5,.,CASSRGRTEAFF
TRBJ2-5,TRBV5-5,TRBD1,CASSSQGYETQYF